The 24 T cell receptor beta chains below come from one sample, sequenced in a study of T cell responses to AZD1222 COVID-19 vaccine. The repertoire was sequenced with immunoSEQ multiplex PCR; TCRdb's copy has only in-frame clones and lacks some. The repertoire includes about 100,000 clones, more than 70% of them detected once, and 9.5% to 13% sits in the top ten. The sequenced sample was peripheral blood, obtained 28 days after the second AZD1222 dose. The receptors derive from an adult who received the AZD1222 COVID-19 vaccine.

The chain recombines TRBV20-1 with TRBJ2-5, with no clear D. The V gene lost 7 bases and the J gene lost 5 bases, with 11 bases spanning the gap. CDR3 length equals 11 residues. Germline V gives CDR1 DFQATT, CDR2 SNEGSKA (reference sequence). For the CDR3, the DNA is TGCAGTGAAAAGGGCCGGGAGACCCAGTACTTC. It is translated as CSEKGRETQYF.

The rearrangement joins TRBV19 to TRBJ2-1; tentatively, D is TRBD1 (5 bases). In germline, CDR1 is LNHDA, CDR2 SQIVND (reference sequence). Trimming pared 4 bases from V and 1 base from J, leaving 20 bases between. CDR3 size: 18 residues. CDR3 sequence reads: CASSTRQRVRQSYNEQFF. The CDR3 DNA reads as TGTGCCAGTAGTACTCGACAGCGTGTGAGACAGTCCTACAATGAGCAGTTCTTC.

V and J are TRBV6-5 and TRBJ1-3, with D perhaps TRBD1 (5 bases). V was clipped by 6 bases and J by 3 bases, with 12 bases between them. The CDR3 spans 14 residues. Germline lookup yields CDR1 MNHEY and CDR2 SVGAGI. Here the CDR3 DNA reads TGTGCCAGCAGCGACGGGGGGAATGGAAACACCATATATTTT. Translation: CASSDGGNGNTIYF.

A single count supports this clone. The chain combines TRBV7-2 with TRBJ1-2; 10 bases line up with TRBD1. The CDR3 sequence is 14 residues long. CDR1 SGHTA and CDR2 FQGNSA come from the germline V gene. The ends lost 7 bases at V and 8 bases at J; junction bases unmatched: 10. The CDR3 DNA reads TGTGCCAGCACCCCGGGAGGACAGGGGGGCGGCTACACCTTC. This encodes CASTPGGQGGGYTF.

The chain recombines TRBV19 with TRBJ1-5; possibly TRBD1 for D (6 bases). Trimming removed 7 bases from V and 3 bases from J, with 19 bases in between. The CDR3 is made up of 16 amino acids. Germline V CDR1 and CDR2: LNHDA, SQIVND (reference sequence). CDR3 nucleotide sequence: TGTGCCAGTACCTATGGGGTGGGACAACTCAATCAGCCCCAGCATTTT. It codes for CASTYGVGQLNQPQHF.

V usage is TRBV18 and J usage is TRBJ2-3; 9 nucleotides agree with TRBD2. From germline, CDR1 is KGHSH and CDR2 LQKENI. The CDR3 totals 15 residues. V lost 3 bases, J lost 5 bases, and 6 bases stayed unmatched. CDR3 in amino acids: CASSPSGGNLDTQYF. As DNA, the CDR3 is TGTGCCAGCTCACCGAGCGGGGGGAATTTAGATACGCAGTATTTT.

There are a few counts of this clone. The V gene is TRBV7-9, the J gene TRBJ2-5; 9 bases match TRBD1. The CDR3 has 16 residues. The junction had 8 bases not matched to a gene; V was cut back by 1 base and J by 5 bases. CDR1 is SEHNR and CDR2 is FQNEAQ in the germline V gene (reference sequence). In nucleotides, the CDR3 is TGTGCCAGCAGCTTAGTCACAGGGGGCACGAAGGAGACCCAGTACTTC. Translating it yields CASSLVTGGTKETQYF.

This rearrangement joins TRBV6-5 to TRBJ1-4; the D is unclear. V lost 6 bases and J 5 bases, leaving 13 bases between the germline ends. This CDR3 has 14 residues. The V gene's germline CDR1 is MNHEY and CDR2 SVGAGI. CDR3 in amino acids: CASSPGGKNEKLFF. CDR3 in DNA: TGTGCCAGCAGCCCGGGAGGCAAGAATGAAAAACTGTTTTTT.

V gene TRBV6-2 or TRBV6-3 combines with J gene TRBJ2-5, with 7 bases aligning to TRBD1. From germline, CDR1 is MNHEY and CDR2 SVGEGT. This CDR3 is 16 amino acids long. Trimming removed 2 bases from V and 5 bases from J; junction bases left unmatched: 11. The chain's CDR3 is CASSYVDRAPGETQYF. Written as DNA, the CDR3 is TGTGCCAGCAGTTACGTAGACAGGGCCCCCGGGGAGACCCAGTACTTC.

This clone was counted once. The chain couples TRBV5-1 to TRBJ2-7, with a weak D call TRBD1 (6 bases). Germline V gene sequence: CDR1 SGHRS, CDR2 YFSETQ. V was pared by 3 bases and J by 2 bases, with 12 bases between. The CDR3 is 14 amino acids. CDR3: CASSWNRVTYEQYF. The DNA for the CDR3 is TGCGCCAGCAGCTGGAACAGGGTTACCTACGAGCAGTACTTC.

The chain joins TRBV11-3 to TRBJ2-1; D is uncertain. The V end lost 3 bases, the J end lost 10 bases, and 13 bases lay between the germline ends. The germline V gene encodes CDR1 SGHNT and CDR2 YENEEA. There are 13 residues in the CDR3. The CDR3 loop reads CASSLTVWREQFF. DNA for the CDR3: TGTGCCAGCAGCTTGACGGTTTGGCGGGAGCAGTTCTTC.

This clone appeared once. The CDR3 is CSVERSGGRLQETQYF. As DNA, the CDR3 is TGCAGCGTTGAGCGGTCGGGGGGGAGGTTACAAGAGACCCAGTACTTC. The chain couples TRBV29-1 to TRBJ2-5; 8 bases map to TRBD2. There are 16 residues in the CDR3. With 3 bases clipped from V and 2 bases from J, the junction kept 11 bases outside the gene matches. The V gene's germline CDR1 is SQVTM and CDR2 ANQGSEA. Supplemented by reference TRBV29-1 and TRBJ2-5, the full variable domain reads SAVISQKPSRDICQRGTSLTIQCQVDSQVTMMFWYRQQPGQSLTLIATANQGSEATYESGFVIDKFPISRPNLTFSTLTVSNMSPEDSSIYLCSVERSGGRLQETQYFGPGTRLLVL.

The rearrangement links TRBV24-1 to TRBJ1-4; D is uncertain. The CDR3 extends over 13 amino acids. Germline loops: CDR1 KGHDR, CDR2 SFDVKD. V was cut by 4 bases and J by 13 bases, with 15 bases left in between. CDR3 nucleotide sequence: TGTGCCACCAGTGACCCCAGTGCTATGACACTGTTTTTT. Encoded protein: CATSDPSAMTLFF.

This rearrangement joins TRBV6-5 to TRBJ2-2, with D possibly matching TRBD1 (5 bases). Germline V gene lookup returns CDR1 MNHEY and CDR2 SVGAGI. The CDR3 consists of 15 residues. The ends were cut back, 5 bases at V and 0 bases at J, with 10 bases in the middle. CDR3 nucleotides: TGTGCCAGCAGTCTCGGACACGCGAACACCGGGGAGCTGTTTTTT. This sequence encodes CASSLGHANTGELFF.

This clone showed up just a few times. The rearrangement joins TRBV9 to TRBJ2-1; 7 positions agree with TRBD1. The V segment lost 0 bases and the J segment 9 bases; nucleotides outside the gene matches: 15. In germline, CDR1 is SGDLS, CDR2 YYNGEE. This CDR3 has 17 residues. Here the CDR3 reads CASSVAVKVGGYGEQFF. DNA of the CDR3: TGTGCCAGCAGCGTAGCGGTTAAGGTAGGGGGCTACGGTGAGCAGTTCTTC.

V gene TRBV7-9 combines with J gene TRBJ2-5; no reliable D call. The CDR3 spans 14 residues. From germline, CDR1 is SEHNR and CDR2 FQNEAQ (reference sequence). V lost 2 bases and J 5 bases, leaving 12 bases between the germline ends. CDR3 DNA sequence: TGTGCCAGCAGCTTATCGCTAACTCCTGAGACCCAGTACTTC. It encodes CASSLSLTPETQYF.

CDR3 nucleotides: TGTGCCAGCAGTCGGGGGGAGATCACTGAAGCTTTCTTT. Translation: CASSRGEITEAFF. The chain is built from TRBV6-5 and TRBJ1-1, with D maybe TRBD1 (5 bases). The CDR3 extends over 13 amino acids. The ends were cut back, 5 bases at V and 4 bases at J, with 11 bases in the middle. CDR1 and CDR2 from the germline V gene are MNHEY and SVGAGI.

This rearrangement joins TRBV7-9 to TRBJ2-4, with TRBD2 matching 7 bases. Losses at the gene ends were 2 bases for V and 0 bases for J; bases not matched to a gene: 13. Germline-derived CDR1 and CDR2 are SEHNR and FQNEAQ (reference sequence). This CDR3 spans 19 amino acids. CDR3 in amino acids: CASSLKREEDRGAKNIQYF. The CDR3 DNA sequence: TGTGCCAGCAGCTTAAAGCGGGAAGAGGATAGAGGAGCCAAAAACATTCAGTACTTC.

The chain uses TRBV18 and TRBJ2-6; D remains unclear. V shed 2 bases and J shed 2 bases, with 4 bases lying between them. Germline V CDR1 and CDR2: KGHSH, LQKENI. CDR3 length equals 14 residues. The chain's CDR3 is CASSPGTGANVLTF. The DNA of the CDR3 is TGTGCCAGCTCACCAGGGACTGGGGCCAACGTCCTGACTTTC.

The gene calls are TRBV28 and TRBJ2-1; tentative D call: TRBD2 (6 bases). The CDR3 length is 13 residues. Trimming took 6 bases from V and 4 from J, leaving 10 bases between them. Germline CDR1 is MDHEN and CDR2 is SYDVKM. The CDR3 DNA sequence: TGTGCCAGCAGCAGCGGGCAATACAATGAGCAGTTCTTC. This gives the protein CASSSGQYNEQFF.

The chain has TRBV11-2 and TRBJ1-6; unclear D gene. Trimming left V 1 base short and J 9 bases short, with 10 bases between. The germline gives CDR1 SGHAT, CDR2 FQNNGV. The CDR3 has 14 amino acids. CDR3 amino acids: CASSLVQGSSPLHF. CDR3 DNA sequence: TGTGCCAGCAGCTTAGTTCAAGGGAGTTCACCCCTCCACTTT.

A note on this clone: Relative to the germline gene, one junction end is altered; a read error may explain this. V usage is TRBV7-7 and J usage is TRBJ2-1; 13 bases are a match to TRBD2. The CDR3 runs 17 residues. From germline, CDR1 is SSHAT and CDR2 FNYEAQ (reference sequence). The CDR3 DNA is TGTGCTAGCAGCGGGGAAGCCGGGACTAGCGGGATCGGTGAGCAGTTCTTC. Translated, it gives CASSGEAGTSGIGEQFF.

The V gene is TRBV5-1, the J gene TRBJ2-7; 7 positions match TRBD2. The V segment lost 2 bases and the J segment 4 bases; nucleotides outside the gene matches: 9. Looked up from germline, CDR1 is SGHRS and CDR2 is YFSETQ. The CDR3 totals 15 residues. In DNA form, the CDR3 reads TGCGCCAGCAGCTTACTAGCGATCGGGGCGTACGAGCAGTACTTC. Amino acid sequence: CASSLLAIGAYEQYF.

The chain links TRBV19 to TRBJ1-2; tentative D call: TRBD1 (5 bases). Trimming took 0 bases from V and 8 from J, leaving 16 bases between them. Germline CDR1 is LNHDA and CDR2 is SQIVND (reference sequence). This CDR3 spans 15 amino acids. In DNA form, the CDR3 reads TGTGCCAGTAGTATAGAGGCCAGTCGGTGGGGCGGCTACACCTTC. Translated, it gives CASSIEASRWGGYTF.